The clone carrying this T cell receptor beta chain was detected a few times. The library targeted TCRbeta and was prepared with unique molecular identifiers. TCRdb re-called the PCR reads through MiXCR, storing one row per CDR3 protein. The profile shows hundreds of thousands of distinct CDR3 sequences, around 17% of them singletons. The sample is drawn from a study of T-cell reconstitution after alpha-beta-depleted transplantation in children. Germline lookup yields CDR1 DFQATT and CDR2 SNEGSKA (reference sequence). V dropped 1 base and J dropped 9 bases, with 10 bases sitting between them. The CDR3 totals 12 residues.

This receptor was identified in a human donor who donated a stem cell graft to a child with acute myeloid leukemia. The chain has TRBV20-1 and TRBJ1-5; D not resolved. The starting material was PBMCs from the stem cell graft donor, obtained from the stem cell graft. The CDR3 region has the DNA TGCAGTGCTAGAGGGGAGACGGGGCCCCAGCATTTT. It encodes CSARGETGPQHF.